Detailed here is one T cell receptor beta chain. This sequence may be a read error, since a much larger clone differs from it by one base. The CDR3 loop spans 13 amino acids. Germline V gene lookup returns CDR1 SGHVS and CDR2 FQNEAQ. The sample is drawn from a study of blood T cells in healthy people across ages. A second PCR, run for 7 to 11 cycles, used a sample-barcoded 5' primer plus a J-beta primer mix. TCRdb itself ran the 5' RACE reads through MiXCR, one entry per CDR3 protein. The sample has roughly 800,000 distinct CDR3 sequences, roughly 50% seen once. This receptor was taken from an elderly man in good health. This chain joins TRBV7-8 and TRBJ2-2; 10 bases fit TRBD2. Sequenced: blood. CDR3 amino acids: CAGSGGGTGELFF. CDR3 coding DNA: TGTGCCGGCAGCGGGGGGGGCACCGGGGAGCTGTTTTTT. Full variable domain (outside the CDR3, taken from reference TRBV7-8 and TRBJ2-2): GAGVSQSPRYKVAKRGQDVALRCDPISGHVSLFWYQQALGQGPEFLTYFQNEAQLDKSGLPSDRFFAERPEGSVSTLKIQRTQQEDSAVYLCAGSGGGTGELFFGEGSRLTVL.